The 15 T cell receptor beta chains below were found in one sample sequenced in a study of blood T cell repertoires in COVID-19. The repertoire was sequenced with immunoSEQ multiplex PCR; TCRdb's copy has only in-frame clones and lacks some. The repertoire includes roughly 200,000 clones, about 85% of them detected once, and approximately 18% sits in the top ten. The specimen sequenced was PBMCs or T cells enriched from blood (not recorded which). The receptors here all came from a man aged 40-49 years who had recovered from COVID-19.

This sequence joins TRBV9 and TRBJ1-3; D ambiguous. The CDR3 consists of 14 residues. Germline V CDR1 and CDR2: SGDLS, YYNGEE. V was cut by 5 bases and J by 4 bases, with 13 bases left in between. CDR3 amino acids: CASSLQGGGNTIYF. DNA for the CDR3: TGTGCCAGCAGTTTACAAGGAGGCGGAAACACCATATATTTT.

Turning to this clone: At one boundary the junction diverges from the germline segment, which might be a read error. The J gene is TRBJ2-7, the V gene TRBV6-7; D not resolved. TRBV6-7 has ORF status, its function being uncertain. The CDR3 is 13 residues long. The CDR3 spells CASSYSPALKEHF. As DNA, the CDR3 is TGTGCCAGCAGTTACTCTCCTGCATTAAAGGAGCACTTC.

The rearrangement uses TRBV5-7 and TRBJ2-6; TRBD2 aligns across 12 bases. TRBV5-7 is recorded as an ORF, its role being uncertain. This CDR3 is 18 amino acids long. V shed 0 bases, J shed 2 bases, and the junction held 3 bases outside the gene matches. In DNA form, the CDR3 reads TGTGCCAGCAGCTTGGCGACTAGCGGGAGCACTGGGGCCAACGTCCTGACTTTC. Its translation: CASSLATSGSTGANVLTF.

This clone was detected ten times or more. The V call is TRBV7-6, the J call TRBJ2-1; 8 bases match TRBD2. This CDR3 has 15 amino acids. After removal of 0 bases from V and 6 bases from J, the junction contained 4 bases not matched to a gene. CDR1 is SGHVS and CDR2 is FNYEAQ in the germline V gene. This chain's CDR3 is CASSLALAGGNEQFF. Written as DNA, the CDR3 is TGTGCCAGCAGCTTAGCGCTCGCGGGAGGCAATGAGCAGTTCTTC.

The chain employs TRBV27 and TRBJ1-6; D gene unclear. The V end lost 5 bases, the J end lost 4 bases, and 15 bases lay between the germline ends. CDR1 MNHEY and CDR2 SMNVEV come from the germline V gene (reference sequence). The CDR3 runs 16 residues. In nucleotides, the CDR3 is TGTGCCAGCAGTCCCGAATATACAGTGTATAATTCACCCCTCCACTTT. Translating it yields CASSPEYTVYNSPLHF.

The chain uses TRBV3-1 (or the pseudogene TRBV3-2) and TRBJ1-2, with a possible D match to TRBD1 (5 bases). Germline values: CDR1 LGHDT, CDR2 YNNKEL (reference sequence). There are 16 residues in the CDR3. V lost 0 bases and J lost 8, with 19 bases in between. CDR3 nucleotide sequence: TGTGCCAGCAGCCAAGAGGGGCAAGTGGGATTAGTCGGCTACACCTTC. Protein product: CASSQEGQVGLVGYTF.

The chain carries TRBV4-2 and TRBJ1-5; TRBD1 is a possible D gene (6 bases). Germline loops: CDR1 LGHNA, CDR2 YNFKEQ. V dropped 1 base and J dropped 6 bases, with 16 bases sitting between them. The CDR3 is 16 residues long. CDR3 DNA sequence: TGTGCCAGCAGCCAAGGACGGGCAGGGGTAACTCAGCCCCAGCATTTT. Translating gives CASSQGRAGVTQPQHF.

V gene TRBV19 combines with J gene TRBJ1-2, with D possibly TRBD1 on 5 matching bases. Germline values: CDR1 LNHDA, CDR2 SQIVND (reference sequence). CDR3 length: 13 amino acids. The ends were cut back, 3 bases at V and 4 bases at J, with 9 bases in the middle. The CDR3 bases are TGTGCCAGTAGTATCGGGGGTCGCTATGGCTACACCTTC. Encoded protein: CASSIGGRYGYTF.

This clone occurred a few times. The V call is TRBV5-5, the J call TRBJ2-7, with 13 bases lining up with TRBD2. Germline CDR1 and CDR2: SGHKS and YYEKEE (reference sequence). V trimming: 3 bases; J trimming: 2 bases; junction bases outside the gene matches: 2. The CDR3 has 15 residues. The CDR3 is CASSWTSGSTYEQYF. DNA for the CDR3: TGTGCCAGCAGCTGGACTAGCGGGAGTACCTACGAGCAGTACTTC.

The chain uses TRBV10-3 and TRBJ2-4, with 8 bases aligning to TRBD1. Germline V CDR1 and CDR2: ENHRY, SYGVKD. The CDR3 contains 17 residues. V was clipped by 6 bases and J by 1 base; unmatched bases: 11. CDR3 coding DNA: TGTGCCATCAGCGAGGAGCTGACAGGGGTCGCCAAAAACATTCAGTACTTC. Its protein is CAISEELTGVAKNIQYF.

The chain has TRBV20-1 and TRBJ2-3; D perhaps matches TRBD1 (6 bases). This CDR3 has 11 residues. Deletions cut 6 bases from V and 9 bases from J, with 13 bases between. From germline, CDR1 is DFQATT and CDR2 SNEGSKA (reference sequence). The CDR3 region is CSAQDSRTQYF. The CDR3, as DNA: TGCAGTGCCCAGGACAGCAGGACGCAGTATTTT.

The rearrangement links TRBV5-1 to TRBJ2-3, with D perhaps TRBD1 (5 bases). The germline V gene has CDR1 SGHRS and CDR2 YFSETQ. The CDR3 is made up of 14 amino acids. With 0 bases removed from V and 2 bases from J, the gap between germline ends came to 7 bases. CDR3 protein: CASSLEQVTDTQYF. In DNA, the CDR3 is TGCGCCAGCAGCTTGGAACAGGTCACAGATACGCAGTATTTT.

The rearrangement joins TRBV29-1 to TRBJ1-2; no firm D call. CDR3 length equals 12 residues. V dropped 1 base and J dropped 8 bases, with 11 bases sitting between them. Germline assignment: CDR1 SQVTM and CDR2 ANQGSEA. The CDR3 here is CSVEVPGIGYTF. The DNA of the CDR3 is TGCAGCGTTGAAGTGCCGGGAATCGGCTACACCTTC.

This clone was counted only a few times. The V gene is TRBV6-1, the J gene TRBJ2-7, with D unresolved. V gave up 2 bases and J gave up 4 bases, with 18 bases separating them. CDR3 size: 16 residues. The germline gives CDR1 MNHNS, CDR2 SASEGT. In DNA form, the CDR3 reads TGTGCCAGCAGTGAAAGTCGGGTCGGTTTCTCATACGAGCAGTACTTC. Translated, it gives CASSESRVGFSYEQYF.

CDR3 in amino acids: CASAYGGEVDTEAFF. DNA for the CDR3: TGTGCCAGCGCCTATGGGGGGGAGGTGGACACTGAAGCTTTCTTT. The gene calls are TRBV7-8 and TRBJ1-1, with D possibly matching TRBD1 (5 bases). V gave up 8 bases and J gave up 3 bases, with 19 bases separating them. The germline gives CDR1 SGHVS, CDR2 FQNEAQ. There are 15 residues in the CDR3.